The entry below gives a single T cell receptor beta chain sequence along with its context. Its antigen is undetermined. The sample belongs to a study of shared clonotypes between healthy human individuals. Broader study findings: Some naive CD4 clonotypes, 4.5% to 5.5%, turned up in common across several donors.

TCRdb's table, derived via immunoSEQ multiplex PCR, lists solely in-frame clones and lacks some. The sample has under 600,000 clones, 95% to 98% seen once. The CDR3 has 14 amino acids. Germline V gives CDR1 SQVTM, CDR2 ANQGSEA. V dropped 0 bases and J dropped 6 bases, with 15 bases sitting between them. Naive CD8 cells, CD45RO-negative and positively selected for CCR7, excluded terminally differentiated effector memory CD45RA+ cells. This sequence was found in a man aged 25-45 years in good health. This chain connects TRBV29-1 to TRBJ2-7; D might be TRBD1 or TRBD2, each matching 6 bases. Sequencing used naive CD8+ T cells sorted from blood. The CDR3 sequence is CSVEDPGARVEQYF. The CDR3 DNA follows: TGCAGCGTTGAAGATCCGGGGGCGCGGGTCGAGCAGTACTTC.